One sample yielded the 7 T cell receptor beta chains listed below, sequenced in a study of blood T cell repertoires in COVID-19. Libraries were prepared by immunoSEQ multiplex PCR; TCRdb keeps only in-frame clonotypes and omits some of them. Among fewer than 350,000 clones listed, roughly 87% were seen once. The specimen sequenced was peripheral blood. The receptors shown here come from a man aged 30-40 years with COVID-19, enrolled during active disease.

This sequence joins TRBV19 and TRBJ1-2, with 7 bases matching TRBD1. There are 15 residues in the CDR3. With 6 bases clipped from V and 2 bases from J, the junction kept 9 bases outside the gene matches. In germline, CDR1 is LNHDA, CDR2 SQIVND (reference sequence). The CDR3: CASRVSDRLNYGYTF. CDR3 in DNA: TGTGCCAGTAGGGTCTCGGACAGGCTGAACTATGGCTACACCTTC. Drawing the rest from reference TRBV19 and TRBJ1-2, the complete variable domain is DGGITQSPKYLFRKEGQNVTLSCEQNLNHDAMYWYRQDPGQGLRLIYYSQIVNDFQKGDIAEGYSVSREKKESFPLTVTSAQKNPTAFYLCASRVSDRLNYGYTFGSGTRLTVV.

The chain uses TRBV5-1 and TRBJ2-7; D not certain. Germline loops: CDR1 SGHRS, CDR2 YFSETQ. V lost 0 bases and J 5 bases, leaving 6 bases between the germline ends. CDR3 length equals 12 residues. The CDR3 DNA follows: TGCGCCAGCAGCTTGGGACACCACGAGCAGTACTTC. Amino acid sequence: CASSLGHHEQYF.

The chain recombines TRBV27 with TRBJ1-3; no reliable D call. V lost 7 bases to trimming and J lost 0 bases, with 10 bases between them. Germline CDR1 and CDR2: MNHEY and SMNVEV (reference sequence). This CDR3 has 14 amino acids. CDR3 protein: CASKIGGSGNTIYF. In nucleotides, the CDR3 is TGTGCCAGCAAAATAGGAGGCTCTGGAAACACCATATATTTT.

The chain joins TRBV7-6 to TRBJ2-7; D gene ambiguous. Trimming cost V 1 base and J 3 bases, with 13 bases left between them. CDR1 SGHVS and CDR2 FNYEAQ come from the germline V gene. The CDR3 contains 15 residues. CDR3 bases: TGTGCCAGCAGCTTAGAAGCAGGTAAAAACTACGAGCAGTACTTC. Its protein product is CASSLEAGKNYEQYF. Full variable domain (outside the CDR3, taken from reference TRBV7-6 and TRBJ2-7): GAGVSQSPRYKVTKRGQDVALRCDPISGHVSLYWYRQALGQGPEFLTYFNYEAQQDKSGLPNDRFSAERPEGSISTLTIQRTEQRDSAMYRCASSLEAGKNYEQYFGPGTRLTVT.

V usage is TRBV14 and J usage is TRBJ1-2; tentative D call: TRBD1 (6 bases). This CDR3 comprises 13 residues. The germline V gene has CDR1 SGHDN and CDR2 FVKESK. With 4 bases removed from V and 7 bases from J, the gap between germline ends came to 13 bases. CDR3 coding DNA: TGTGCCAGCAGCCCACTCACAGGGTTTGGCTACACCTTC. Amino acid sequence: CASSPLTGFGYTF.

This chain uses TRBV28 with TRBJ1-1; unclear D gene. The germline V and J ends were trimmed by 5 bases and 6 bases, with 16 bases remaining between them. From germline, CDR1 is MDHEN and CDR2 SYDVKM. The CDR3 loop spans 14 amino acids. The CDR3 nucleotides are TGTGCCAGCAGTCAACCCCCAATGAGGGCTGAAGCTTTCTTT. Amino acid sequence: CASSQPPMRAEAFF.

The chain couples TRBV6-5 to TRBJ1-2; D not certain. The CDR3 totals 13 residues. The germline gives CDR1 MNHEY, CDR2 SVGAGI. Between the trimmed V and J ends, which lost 2 bases and 6 bases, there was a span of 10 bases. The CDR3 bases are TGTGCCAGCAGTTACAATTCGGTAGATGGCTACACCTTC. Amino acid sequence: CASSYNSVDGYTF.